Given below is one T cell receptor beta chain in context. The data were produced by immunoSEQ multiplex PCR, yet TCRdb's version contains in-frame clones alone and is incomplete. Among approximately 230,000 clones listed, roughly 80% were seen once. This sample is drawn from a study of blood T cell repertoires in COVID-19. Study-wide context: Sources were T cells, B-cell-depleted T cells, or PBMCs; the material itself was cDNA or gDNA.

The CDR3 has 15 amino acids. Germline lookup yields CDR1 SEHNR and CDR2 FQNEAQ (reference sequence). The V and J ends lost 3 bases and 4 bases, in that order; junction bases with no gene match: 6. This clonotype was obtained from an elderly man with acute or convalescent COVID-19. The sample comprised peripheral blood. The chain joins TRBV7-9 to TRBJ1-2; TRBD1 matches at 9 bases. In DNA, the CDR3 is TGTGCCAGCAGCTTCCCGACAGGGGGGATCTATGGCTACACCTTC. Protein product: CASSFPTGGIYGYTF.